A selection of T cell receptor beta chains follows, all from one sample in a study of resident and recirculating memory T cells in vitiligo. Sequencing used immunoSEQ multiplex PCR; TCRdb keeps in-frame clones, though not all of them. The sample has 35,000 to 45,000 clones, about 93% seen once; the top ten hold about 4.5%. Sequenced: blood. The receptors were gathered from a male donor with vitiligo. Both conserved end residues are part of each CDR3. The order of the fields is D gene, clone size, J gene, V gene, CDR3 protein, CDR3 DNA. D genes are given only for firm matches. Part of the rows lack a size; the others show once, few, many or a class for expanded clones.

d_call: NA; clone_size: NA; j_call: TRBJ2-2; v_call: TRBV7-3; cdr3_aa: CASSLKFDEHRGAVF; cdr3_nt: TGTGCCAGCAGCTTAAAATTTGATGAACACCGGGGAGCTGTTTTT
d_call: TRBD2; clone_size: NA; j_call: TRBJ2-6; v_call: TRBV13; cdr3_aa: CASSATSGGGGANVLTF; cdr3_nt: TGTGCCAGCAGCGCGACTAGCGGGGGGGGTGGGGCCAACGTCCTGACTTTC
d_call: NA; clone_size: NA; j_call: TRBJ2-3; v_call: TRBV7-9; cdr3_aa: CASSLVLVVRTDTQYF; cdr3_nt: TGTGCCAGCAGCTTAGTTCTTGTTGTCCGCACAGATACGCAGTATTTT
d_call: NA; clone_size: few; j_call: TRBJ2-2; v_call: TRBV27; cdr3_aa: CASTLWGPNTGELFF; cdr3_nt: TGTGCCAGCACCCTTTGGGGGCCGAACACCGGGGAGCTGTTTTTT
d_call: TRBD1; clone_size: once; j_call: TRBJ1-5; v_call: TRBV19; cdr3_aa: CASSILDTGGHQPQHF; cdr3_nt: TGTGCCAGTAGTATATTAGATACAGGGGGGCACCAGCCCCAGCATTTT
d_call: NA; clone_size: NA; j_call: TRBJ2-1; v_call: TRBV28; cdr3_aa: CASRFTEASSYNEQFF; cdr3_nt: TGTGCCAGCAGGTTCACGGAGGCGAGCTCCTACAATGAGCAGTTCTTC
d_call: NA; clone_size: NA; j_call: TRBJ2-3; v_call: TRBV6-5; cdr3_aa: CASSYVSEADTQYF; cdr3_nt: TGTGCCAGCAGTTACGTTTCCGAGGCAGATACGCAGTATTTT
d_call: TRBD1; clone_size: NA; j_call: TRBJ1-3; v_call: TRBV10-3; cdr3_aa: CAISPVGTAPSSGNTIYF; cdr3_nt: TGTGCCATCAGCCCTGTAGGGACAGCCCCAAGCTCTGGAAACACCATATATTTT
d_call: TRBD2; clone_size: NA; j_call: TRBJ2-5; v_call: TRBV4-1; cdr3_aa: CASSQVMPRSGGKETQYF; cdr3_nt: TGCGCCAGCAGCCAAGTTATGCCTCGAAGCGGGGGAAAAGAGACCCAGTACTTC
d_call: TRBD2; clone_size: NA; j_call: TRBJ2-7; v_call: TRBV18; cdr3_aa: CASSPLSGGAAYEQYF; cdr3_nt: TGTGCCAGCTCACCCCTAAGCGGGGGGGCCGCCTACGAGCAGTACTTC
d_call: TRBD1; clone_size: NA; j_call: TRBJ2-5; v_call: TRBV7-3; cdr3_aa: CASSSQSGGGETQYF; cdr3_nt: TGTGCCAGCAGCTCCCAATCAGGGGGTGGAGAGACCCAGTACTTC
d_call: TRBD1; clone_size: NA; j_call: TRBJ2-3; v_call: TRBV18; cdr3_aa: CASSPGTVMGTQYF; cdr3_nt: TGTGCCAGCTCACCAGGGACAGTCATGGGTACGCAGTATTTT
d_call: TRBD2; clone_size: NA; j_call: TRBJ2-3; v_call: TRBV27; cdr3_aa: CASSLGPGLAGGTDTQYF; cdr3_nt: TGTGCCAGCAGTTTAGGGCCGGGACTAGCGGGGGGCACAGATACGCAGTATTTT
d_call: NA; clone_size: NA; j_call: TRBJ1-1; v_call: TRBV7-3; cdr3_aa: CASSLVGPTGSLGGNTEAFF; cdr3_nt: TGTGCCAGCAGCTTAGTTGGTCCCACAGGAAGCCTAGGTGGGAACACTGAAGCTTTCTTT
d_call: NA; clone_size: NA; j_call: TRBJ2-3; v_call: TRBV9; cdr3_aa: CASSVGSSGDTQYF; cdr3_nt: TGTGCCAGCAGCGTAGGTTCCTCCGGGGATACGCAGTATTTT
d_call: TRBD2; clone_size: NA; j_call: TRBJ2-7; v_call: TRBV13; cdr3_aa: CASSRTSGASYEQYF; cdr3_nt: TGTGCCAGCAGCCGGACTAGCGGGGCGTCCTACGAGCAGTACTTC
d_call: TRBD1; clone_size: NA; j_call: TRBJ1-4; v_call: TRBV5-1; cdr3_aa: CASSLARTGGSTNEKLFF; cdr3_nt: TGCGCCAGCAGCTTGGCTCGGACAGGCGGGTCCACTAATGAAAAACTGTTTTTT
d_call: TRBD2; clone_size: NA; j_call: TRBJ2-1; v_call: TRBV7-6; cdr3_aa: CASSSWGAGGGNEQFF; cdr3_nt: TGTGCCAGCAGCTCTTGGGGAGCGGGGGGAGGGAATGAGCAGTTCTTC
d_call: NA; clone_size: NA; j_call: TRBJ2-2; v_call: TRBV5-1; cdr3_aa: CASSSQGNTGELFF; cdr3_nt: TGCGCCAGCAGCTCCCAGGGGAACACCGGGGAGCTGTTTTTT
d_call: TRBD2; clone_size: NA; j_call: TRBJ2-3; v_call: TRBV13; cdr3_aa: CASSSLTSGGESDTQYF; cdr3_nt: TGTGCCAGCAGCTCTCTAACTAGCGGGGGGGAGTCAGATACGCAGTATTTT
d_call: TRBD1; clone_size: NA; j_call: TRBJ1-4; v_call: TRBV6-5; cdr3_aa: CASSYSKGALGKLFF; cdr3_nt: TGTGCCAGCAGTTACTCGAAGGGGGCGCTTGGAAAACTGTTTTTT
d_call: TRBD2; clone_size: NA; j_call: TRBJ2-5; v_call: TRBV30; cdr3_aa: CAWSVLRGLGETQYF; cdr3_nt: TGTGCCTGGAGTGTACTCCGGGGACTAGGAGAGACCCAGTACTTC
d_call: TRBD1; clone_size: NA; j_call: TRBJ2-7; v_call: TRBV7-6; cdr3_aa: CASSSGQGVQQYF; cdr3_nt: TGTGCCAGCAGCTCGGGACAGGGAGTACAGCAGTACTTC
d_call: TRBD1; clone_size: NA; j_call: TRBJ2-2; v_call: TRBV7-9; cdr3_aa: CASSSRTGTNTGELFF; cdr3_nt: TGTGCCAGCAGCTCTCGGACAGGCACGAACACCGGGGAGCTGTTTTTT
d_call: TRBD1; clone_size: once; j_call: TRBJ2-4; v_call: TRBV19; cdr3_aa: CASSPGQGIAKNIQYF; cdr3_nt: TGTGCCAGTAGTCCCGGACAGGGAATAGCCAAAAACATTCAGTACTTC
d_call: NA; clone_size: NA; j_call: TRBJ1-2; v_call: TRBV2; cdr3_aa: CASSTGITYGYTF; cdr3_nt: TGTGCCAGCAGCACAGGGATAACCTATGGCTACACCTTC
d_call: TRBD1; clone_size: NA; j_call: TRBJ2-5; v_call: TRBV5-1; cdr3_aa: CASSSTGGVETQYF; cdr3_nt: TGCGCCAGCAGCTCGACAGGGGGAGTTGAGACCCAGTACTTC
d_call: TRBD1; clone_size: NA; j_call: TRBJ1-5; v_call: TRBV6-1; cdr3_aa: CASRGTVQQPQHF; cdr3_nt: TGTGCCAGCAGGGGGACAGTTCAACAGCCCCAGCATTTT
d_call: NA; clone_size: NA; j_call: TRBJ1-6; v_call: TRBV5-6; cdr3_aa: CASSFNRDSPLHF; cdr3_nt: TGTGCCAGCAGCTTTAACAGGGACTCACCCCTCCACTTT
d_call: NA; clone_size: once; j_call: TRBJ2-7; v_call: TRBV23-1; cdr3_aa: CASSQIRQGGIYEQYF; cdr3_nt: TGCGCCAGCAGTCAAATCCGGCAGGGAGGTATCTACGAGCAGTACTTC
d_call: TRBD1; clone_size: NA; j_call: TRBJ1-2; v_call: TRBV9; cdr3_aa: CASSVGTGANGYTF; cdr3_nt: TGTGCCAGCAGCGTGGGGACAGGGGCAAATGGCTACACCTTC
d_call: TRBD1; clone_size: NA; j_call: TRBJ1-4; v_call: TRBV5-6; cdr3_aa: CASSQGQGATNEKLFF; cdr3_nt: TGTGCCAGCAGCCAGGGACAGGGGGCAACTAATGAAAAACTGTTTTTT
d_call: NA; clone_size: few; j_call: TRBJ1-2; v_call: TRBV6-5; cdr3_aa: CASRQNYGYTF; cdr3_nt: TGTGCCAGCAGACAGAACTATGGCTACACCTTC
d_call: TRBD1; clone_size: NA; j_call: TRBJ1-1; v_call: TRBV7-3; cdr3_aa: CASSLEDRGKYGAFF; cdr3_nt: TGTGCCAGCAGCTTAGAGGACAGGGGGAAGTATGGAGCTTTCTTT
d_call: TRBD2; clone_size: NA; j_call: TRBJ2-7; v_call: TRBV9; cdr3_aa: CASSPGGSSYEQYF; cdr3_nt: TGTGCCAGCAGCCCCGGGGGGTCGAGCTACGAGCAGTACTTC
d_call: NA; clone_size: once; j_call: TRBJ1-1; v_call: TRBV29-1; cdr3_aa: CSVASQGNTEAFF; cdr3_nt: TGCAGCGTCGCCTCACAGGGGAACACTGAAGCTTTCTTT
d_call: NA; clone_size: once; j_call: TRBJ2-5; v_call: TRBV29-1; cdr3_aa: CSARGRFGRTQYF; cdr3_nt: TGCAGCGCCCGCGGGCGGTTCGGGAGGACCCAGTACTTC
d_call: TRBD2; clone_size: NA; j_call: TRBJ2-3; v_call: TRBV7-8; cdr3_aa: CASSFTSGGADTQYF; cdr3_nt: TGTGCCAGCAGCTTTACTAGCGGGGGGGCAGATACGCAGTATTTT
d_call: TRBD2; clone_size: NA; j_call: TRBJ2-2; v_call: TRBV19; cdr3_aa: CASSIGEGQVNGELFF; cdr3_nt: TGTGCCAGTAGTATCGGGGAGGGGCAGGTCAACGGGGAGCTGTTTTTT
d_call: TRBD1; clone_size: NA; j_call: TRBJ2-7; v_call: TRBV4-3; cdr3_aa: CASRSDREHYEQYF; cdr3_nt: TGCGCCAGCAGGAGCGACAGGGAACACTACGAGCAGTACTTC
d_call: NA; clone_size: NA; j_call: TRBJ2-3; v_call: TRBV5-1; cdr3_aa: CASSTYTDTQYF; cdr3_nt: TGCGCCAGCAGCACATACACAGATACGCAGTATTTT
d_call: NA; clone_size: NA; j_call: TRBJ1-5; v_call: TRBV19; cdr3_aa: CASSDTLNQPQHF; cdr3_nt: TGTGCCAGTAGTGACACGTTAAATCAGCCCCAGCATTTT
d_call: NA; clone_size: few; j_call: TRBJ1-2; v_call: TRBV5-1; cdr3_aa: CASSDPRAGSGGYTF; cdr3_nt: TGCGCCAGCAGCGACCCTAGGGCAGGGTCGGGTGGCTACACCTTC
d_call: TRBD2; clone_size: NA; j_call: TRBJ2-3; v_call: TRBV2; cdr3_aa: CASNDAGRPRSTDTQYF; cdr3_nt: TGTGCCAGCAATGACGCCGGGAGGCCTCGCAGCACAGATACGCAGTATTTT
d_call: TRBD1; clone_size: NA; j_call: TRBJ2-2; v_call: TRBV9; cdr3_aa: CASSVTGSSGELFF; cdr3_nt: TGTGCCAGCAGCGTGACAGGGTCTAGCGGGGAGCTGTTTTTT